The 26 T cell receptor beta chains reported below all come from one sample, sequenced in a study of T-cell reconstitution after alpha-beta-depleted transplantation in children. During its preparation, the TCRbeta library received unique molecular identifiers. From the PCR reads, TCRdb called clonotypes with MiXCR, one entry per CDR3 protein. Among about 210,000 distinct CDR3 sequences listed, 17% were seen once. The source material was PBMCs, mostly from graft donor cells, sampled 360 days after TCRalphabeta/CD19-depleted stem cell transplant. Receptors were obtained from a male patient aged 2-15 years who had a stem cell transplant for acute lymphoblastic leukemia, so the T cells may come from the graft donor.

The chain links TRBV7-8 to TRBJ2-7; the D gene is possibly TRBD2 (6 bases). The CDR3 runs to 15 residues. The V and J ends lost 7 bases and 0 bases respectively, with 16 bases between them. The germline V gene has CDR1 SGHVS and CDR2 FQNEAQ. CDR3: CASNPRLGLSYEQYF. For the CDR3, the DNA is TGTGCCAGCAACCCGCGATTGGGACTCTCCTACGAGCAGTACTTC.

Details on this clonotype: A read error is possible here, since a much larger clone lies one base away. CDR3 nucleotide sequence: TGTGCCAGCAGGACTAGCAGGGAGCAGTACGTC. Residues: CASRTSREQYV. V usage is TRBV6-2 or TRBV6-3 and J usage is TRBJ2-7; 7 nucleotides line up with TRBD2. Germline CDR1 and CDR2: MNHEY and SVGEGT. Unmatched junction bases numbered 3, after V lost 6 bases and J lost 7 bases. This CDR3 is 11 amino acids long.

As concerns this clonotype: Relative to the germline gene, one junction end is altered; a read error may explain this. This rearrangement joins TRBV11-2 to TRBJ1-5; D not certain. Per germline, CDR1 SGHAT and CDR2 FQNNGV. The CDR3 contains 14 residues. DNA of the CDR3: TGTGCCAGAAGCTTAGGGTTTGGATATCAGCCCCAGCATTTT. Translation gives CARSLGFGYQPQHF. Drawing the rest from reference TRBV11-2 and TRBJ1-5, the complete variable domain is EAGVAQSPRYKIIEKRQSVAFWCNPISGHATLYWYQQILGQGPKLLIQFQNNGVVDDSQLPKDRFSAERLKGVDSTLKIQPAKLEDSAVYLCARSLGFGYQPQHFGDGTRLSIL.

This clonotype has more than one count but fewer than ten. The V gene is TRBV20-1, the J gene TRBJ2-3, with D possibly matching TRBD2 (5 bases). Germline-derived CDR1 and CDR2 are DFQATT and SNEGSKA (reference sequence). The V gene lost 5 bases and the J gene lost 0 bases, with 12 bases spanning the gap. CDR3 length equals 14 residues. In nucleotides, the CDR3 is TGCAGTGCTCCCCCGAGGGAGAGCACAGATACGCAGTATTTT. It is translated as CSAPPRESTDTQYF.

The chain links TRBV10-3 to TRBJ2-1, with TRBD2 as a possible D gene (6 bases). CDR1 ENHRY and CDR2 SYGVKD come from the germline V gene. The CDR3 has 14 amino acids. The V end was cut by 11 bases, the J end by 1 base, with 15 bases between. The CDR3 bases are TGTGCCGTGACTAACGGGGGATCCTACAATGAGCAGTTCTTC. As protein: CAVTNGGSYNEQFF.

This chain uses TRBV20-1 with TRBJ1-1; D gene ambiguous. The CDR3 length is 15 residues. Germline loops: CDR1 DFQATT, CDR2 SNEGSKA (reference sequence). V lost 1 base, J lost 0 bases, and 12 bases lay in between. CDR3 sequence (DNA): TGCAGTGCTAGAGTAAGGGAAGTAATGAACACTGAAGCTTTCTTT. This translates into CSARVREVMNTEAFF.

The chain combines TRBV6-1 with TRBJ2-1; 10 positions match TRBD2. The CDR3 loop spans 16 amino acids. J lost 6 bases, V lost 5 bases, and 10 bases had no gene match. Looked up from germline, CDR1 is MNHNS and CDR2 is SASEGT. CDR3 in amino acids: CASSLSKRGGSNEQFF. The CDR3 DNA reads TGTGCCAGCAGTCTCAGTAAGCGGGGGGGTAGCAATGAGCAGTTCTTC.

The V and J genes are TRBV7-9 and TRBJ2-5; unclear D gene. The germline gives CDR1 SEHNR, CDR2 FQNEAQ (reference sequence). The V and J ends lost 2 bases and 1 base respectively, with 11 bases between them. This CDR3 has 15 amino acids. The CDR3: CASSLLVLSQETQYF. Written as DNA, the CDR3 is TGTGCCAGCAGCTTACTGGTTCTTTCCCAAGAGACCCAGTACTTC. The full variable domain, rest sourced from reference TRBV7-9 and TRBJ2-5, is DTGVSQNPRHKITKRGQNVTFRCDPISEHNRLYWYRQTLGQGPEFLTYFQNEAQLEKSRLLSDRFSAERPKGSFSTLEIQRTEQGDSAMYLCASSLLVLSQETQYFGPGTRLLVL.

In this sample, this clonotype turned up a few times. V gene TRBV6-1 combines with J gene TRBJ2-3, with D possibly matching TRBD2 (7 bases). The CDR3 runs to 15 residues. Germline V gene data show CDR1 as MNHNS and CDR2 as SASEGT. Trimming left V 6 bases short and J 8 bases short, with 21 bases between. The CDR3 DNA follows: TGTGCCAGCAGGGAGGGGGGGGTCCGGCGAGGTACGCAGTATTTT. The encoded protein is CASREGGVRRGTQYF.

This clonotype was counted between two and nine times. This chain links TRBV3-1 with TRBJ2-7; 9 nucleotides match TRBD1. Germline trimming cut 4 bases from V and 5 bases from J; bases unmatched to any gene: 6. From germline, CDR1 is LGHDT and CDR2 YNNKEL (reference sequence). This CDR3 is 14 amino acids long. This CDR3 reads CASSLGQGPDEQYF. CDR3 in DNA: TGTGCCAGCAGCCTAGGACAGGGGCCTGACGAGCAGTACTTC.

The V gene is TRBV27, the J gene TRBJ2-3; maybe TRBD2 (5 bases). The ends were cut back, 2 bases at V and 5 bases at J, with 23 bases in the middle. The CDR3 length is 18 residues. Germline CDR1 is MNHEY and CDR2 is SMNVEV (reference sequence). The CDR3 nucleotides are TGTGCCAGCAGTTTAATTCCCCGCGGTATGGGAGATAGAGATACGCAGTATTTT. The encoded protein is CASSLIPRGMGDRDTQYF.

The chain couples TRBV6-6 to TRBJ2-4; D is uncertain. The V and J ends lost 0 bases and 16 bases respectively, with 13 bases between them. The germline gives CDR1 MNHNY, CDR2 SVGAGI (reference sequence). This CDR3 contains 12 residues. The CDR3 protein is CASSYSYEISYF. CDR3 sequence (DNA): TGTGCCAGCAGTTACTCGTATGAAATCTCTTACTTC.

In this sample, this clonotype turned up a few times. The J gene is TRBJ2-7, the V gene TRBV12-3 or TRBV12-4, with TRBD1 matching over 8 bases. The ends lost 5 bases at V and 2 bases at J; junction bases unmatched: 8. CDR3 size: 15 residues. The CDR3 nucleotides are TGTGCCAGCAGTCCGTGGACAGGGTTCCCCTACGAGCAGTACTTC. Translation gives CASSPWTGFPYEQYF.

The chain combines TRBV3-1 with TRBJ2-2; perhaps TRBD2 as D (6 bases). Germline CDR1 reads LGHDT; CDR2 reads YNNKEL (reference sequence). This CDR3 comprises 14 residues. With 4 bases removed from V and 8 bases from J, the gap between germline ends came to 14 bases. Here the CDR3 DNA reads TGTGCCAGCAGCCCGAGACTAGACGAGGGGGAGCTGTTTTTT. Protein: CASSPRLDEGELFF.

Only a few counts were recorded for this clonotype. The chain carries TRBV6-1 and TRBJ2-7; a possible D gene is TRBD1 (5 bases). The CDR3 is 14 residues long. V shed 7 bases and J shed 0 bases, with 13 bases lying between them. Germline V gene lookup returns CDR1 MNHNS and CDR2 SASEGT. CDR3 DNA: TGTGCCAGCATGAAGGGGATACTCTCCTACGAGCAGTACTTC. Amino acid sequence: CASMKGILSYEQYF.

The rearrangement joins TRBV12-3 or TRBV12-4 to TRBJ2-1, with D tentatively TRBD2 (5 bases). The CDR3 contains 16 residues. With 10 bases removed from V and 0 bases from J, the gap between germline ends came to 19 bases. DNA of the CDR3: TGTGCCACCCTAGCCTCGGACGGAACCTCCTACAATGAGCAGTTCTTC. This codes for CATLASDGTSYNEQFF.

This rearrangement joins TRBV7-7 to TRBJ2-1; TRBD1 might be the D (6 bases). From germline, CDR1 is SSHAT and CDR2 FNYEAQ (reference sequence). With 5 bases removed from V and 0 bases from J, the gap between germline ends came to 11 bases. The CDR3 runs 15 residues. Written as DNA, the CDR3 is TGTGCCAGCAGCCCACAGGGCAGCTCCTACAATGAGCAGTTCTTC. Its translation is CASSPQGSSYNEQFF.

This clonotype showed up just a few times. The chain couples TRBV20-1 to TRBJ2-7; D is ambiguous. Germline values: CDR1 DFQATT, CDR2 SNEGSKA (reference sequence). The CDR3 length is 16 residues. V was shortened by 0 bases and J by 0 bases, with 15 bases between the two germline ends. The CDR3 DNA reads as TGCAGTGCTAGAGATTTTGCTAGTATAGTCTCCTACGAGCAGTACTTC. Encoded protein: CSARDFASIVSYEQYF.

This sequence joins TRBV20-1 and TRBJ2-7; D ambiguous. The CDR3 loop spans 13 amino acids. V lost 6 bases and J 4 bases, leaving 16 bases between the germline ends. The germline V gene has CDR1 DFQATT and CDR2 SNEGSKA (reference sequence). This CDR3 is CSARSGRRYEQYF. CDR3 bases: TGCAGTGCCAGATCGGGCCGGCGATACGAGCAGTACTTC.

The CDR3 protein is CASSPEALQGMASGANVLTF. The CDR3 region has the DNA TGTGCCAGCAGCCCTGAGGCCTTACAGGGGATGGCGTCTGGGGCCAACGTCCTGACTTTC. This rearrangement joins TRBV4-2 to TRBJ2-6; 7 bases align to TRBD1. The CDR3 spans 20 residues. Trimming took 4 bases from V and 1 from J; bases not matched to a gene: 16. CDR1 is LGHNA, CDR2 YNFKEQ, per germline.

As for this clonotype: Because the CDR3's place on the DNA is in doubt, the DNA is left out and the CDR3 is given as listed by TCRdb. The gene calls are TRBV27 and TRBJ2-1; the tabulated D call, TRBD2, remains unverified against the DNA. Ends included, the CDR3 has 18 residues. Per the germline V gene, CDR1 is MNHEY and CDR2 is SMNVEV (reference sequence). This chain's CDR3 is CASSSSLPLAGGPGEQFF.

This clonotype came up a few times. J is TRBJ2-7 and V is TRBV4-3; TRBD1 matches 8 bases. CDR3 size: 15 residues. Germline loops: CDR1 LGHNA, CDR2 YSLEER. J was trimmed by 0 bases and V by 4 bases; bases with no gene match: 5. CDR3 sequence reads: CASSREGQDSYEQYF. CDR3 DNA: TGCGCCAGCAGCCGAGAGGGACAGGACTCCTACGAGCAGTACTTC.

V usage is TRBV20-1 and J usage is TRBJ2-7, with 7 bases that match TRBD1. This CDR3 spans 16 amino acids. CDR1 is DFQATT, CDR2 SNEGSKA, per germline (reference sequence). With 2 bases clipped from V and 2 bases from J, the junction kept 12 bases outside the gene matches. The CDR3 loop is CSARPLPGQTTYEQYF. The CDR3 region has the DNA TGCAGTGCTAGACCGCTTCCGGGACAGACAACCTACGAGCAGTACTTC.

The V and J genes are TRBV12-3 or TRBV12-4 and TRBJ2-6, with D possibly TRBD1 on 6 matching bases. Trimming cost V 6 bases and J 0 bases, with 18 bases left between them. The CDR3 extends over 18 amino acids. The CDR3: CASSTDRNLVSGANVLTF. The CDR3 coding sequence is TGTGCCAGCAGCACGGACAGAAACCTTGTCTCTGGGGCCAACGTCCTGACTTTC.

This chain's CDR3 is CASSLYSLNQPQHF. DNA for the CDR3: TGTGCCAGCAGTTTATATAGTCTCAATCAGCCCCAGCATTTT. The rearrangement links TRBV28 to TRBJ1-5; D not resolved. The V end lost 1 base, the J end lost 3 bases, and 7 bases lay between the germline ends. The CDR3 consists of 14 residues. From germline, CDR1 is MDHEN and CDR2 SYDVKM.

This sequence joins TRBV3-1 and TRBJ1-6, with 7 bases identical to TRBD1. From germline, CDR1 is LGHDT and CDR2 YNNKEL (reference sequence). The CDR3 contains 16 residues. The V gene end was trimmed by 6 bases and the J gene end by 7 bases; junction bases not matched to a gene: 12. The CDR3: CASRQLLGTVNSPLHF. The CDR3, as DNA: TGTGCCAGCAGACAATTACTTGGGACAGTAAATTCACCCCTCCACTTT.